The 24 T cell receptor beta chains below all came from one sample that was sequenced in a study of regulatory T cells in long-lasting Graves disease. Stated time point: newly diagnosed GD, antithyroid drugs for less than 3 months. Construction of the TCR library relied on RNA isolated from PBMCs. TCR beta libraries were built with iRepertoire HTBI primers and Arm-PCR of CDR3 regions. From the multiplex PCR reads, TCRdb called clonotypes with MiXCR, one entry per CDR3 protein. The table shows under 300,000 distinct CDR3 sequences, with 20% to 25% occurring only once. Sequencing was performed on peripheral blood mononuclear cells (PBMCs), taken at new diagnosis, from a patient treated with antithyroid drugs. All receptors derive from a female donor with Graves disease.

The rearrangement links TRBV25-1 to TRBJ2-2; D is perhaps TRBD1 (6 bases). Looked up from germline, CDR1 is MGHDK and CDR2 is SYGVNS. This CDR3 has 13 amino acids. V lost 7 bases and J 5 bases, leaving 11 bases between the germline ends. CDR3 loop: CASTLGGTGELFF. The CDR3 coding sequence is TGTGCCAGCACCCTAGGGGGAACCGGGGAGCTGTTTTTT.

About this clonotype: With only one base between it and a far larger clone, this is likely a read error. V gene TRBV6-5 combines with J gene TRBJ2-3, with D perhaps TRBD1 (6 bases). Near its end, the DNA agrees better with TRBJ2-7, so the J call may be wrong. From germline, CDR1 is MNHEY and CDR2 SVGAGI. This CDR3 spans 14 amino acids. The CDR3 DNA reads as TGTGCCAGCAGTTTGGAAAGGGGGTCCTACGAGCAGTACTTC. Translated, it gives CASSLERGSYEQYF.

The chain combines TRBV7-9 with TRBJ2-7; D not certain. V gave up 1 base and J gave up 2 bases, with 9 bases separating them. The CDR3 totals 14 residues. Per germline, CDR1 SEHNR and CDR2 FQNEAQ (reference sequence). DNA for the CDR3: TGTGCCAGCAGCTTAGGTGGGATTGCCTACGAGCAGTACTTC. Translated: CASSLGGIAYEQYF.

This clonotype has at least ten counts. The chain has TRBV20-1 and TRBJ2-1; TRBD2 matches 8 bases. Trimming cost V 4 bases and J 6 bases; bases outside gene matches: 8. CDR1 is DFQATT and CDR2 is SNEGSKA in the germline V gene (reference sequence). The length of the CDR3 is 14 residues. CDR3 nucleotides: TGCAGTGCTACCTTCGGGGGGGCGGGCAATGAGCAGTTCTTC. Residues: CSATFGGAGNEQFF.

Many counts were recorded for this clonotype. The rearrangement joins TRBV7-2 to TRBJ2-1, with a possible D match to TRBD2 (5 bases). V dropped 7 bases and J dropped 6 bases, with 13 bases sitting between them. The CDR3 totals 13 residues. Germline lookup yields CDR1 SGHTA and CDR2 FQGNSA. CDR3 bases: TGTGCCAGCACCTTGGACTTGATCAATGAGCAGTTCTTC. It specifies CASTLDLINEQFF.

This chain connects TRBV5-5 to TRBJ1-2; D gene uncertain. The V end lost 9 bases, the J end lost 2 bases, and 11 bases lay between the germline ends. The CDR3 runs to 12 residues. Germline V lookup: CDR1 SGHKS, CDR2 YYEKEE (reference sequence). CDR3 residues: CAITVDNYGYTF. The CDR3 bases are TGTGCCATCACTGTGGACAACTATGGCTACACCTTC.

The V and J genes are TRBV9 and TRBJ2-3; D is ambiguous. This CDR3 contains 16 residues. Trimming left V 0 bases short and J 0 bases short, with 11 bases between. Per the germline V gene, CDR1 is SGDLS and CDR2 is YYNGEE. CDR3 amino acids: CASSVVGDTSTDTQYF. The CDR3 coding sequence is TGTGCCAGCAGCGTAGTAGGAGACACCAGCACAGATACGCAGTATTTT. The variable domain in full, completed from reference TRBV9 and TRBJ2-3, reads DSGVTQTPKHLITATGQRVTLRCSPRSGDLSVYWYQQSLDQGLQFLIQYYNGEERAKGNILERFSAQQFPDLHSELNLSSLELGDSALYFCASSVVGDTSTDTQYFGPGTRLTVL.

This clonotype was seen repeatedly, ten times or more. The chain uses TRBV6-5 and TRBJ1-4, with 10 nucleotides matching TRBD1. J gave up 8 bases and V 0 bases, and 6 bases lay outside the gene matches. This CDR3 spans 16 amino acids. Germline V CDR1 and CDR2: MNHEY, SVGAGI. The CDR3 DNA follows: TGTGCCAGCAGTTACTCTCCCGGGACAGGGGACGAAAAACTGTTTTTT. Its translation: CASSYSPGTGDEKLFF.

This clonotype was detected only a few times. As DNA, the CDR3 is TGTGCCAGCAGTGACACAGGGGGCGGGGATACGCAGTATTTT. Translation gives CASSDTGGGDTQYF. The J gene is TRBJ2-3, the V gene TRBV2; 9 bases match TRBD1. After removal of 3 bases from V and 6 bases from J, the junction contained 4 bases not matched to a gene. The CDR3 sequence is 14 residues long. Germline CDR1 and CDR2: SNHLY and FYNNEI.

This clonotype appeared many times. This chain joins TRBV12-3 or TRBV12-4 and TRBJ2-1; the D gene could be TRBD1 or TRBD2 (5 bases each). V was shortened by 2 bases and J by 8 bases, with 10 bases between the two germline ends. The CDR3 has 13 amino acids. CDR3 DNA: TGTGCCAGCAGTTTAAGTCGAGGGGATGAGCAGTTCTTC. It encodes CASSLSRGDEQFF.

There are many counts of this clonotype. The chain has TRBV7-2 and TRBJ1-4, with a possible D match to TRBD1 (5 bases). Germline CDR1 is SGHTA and CDR2 is FQGNSA. This CDR3 comprises 15 residues. Trimming shortened V by 1 base and J by 4 bases, and 10 bases separated the two germline ends. DNA for the CDR3: TGTGCCAGCAGCTTAGTGGGACGCGTTAATGAAAAACTGTTTTTT. Amino acids: CASSLVGRVNEKLFF.

This clonotype was seen a few times. CDR3: CASSFDTRLYEQYF. The CDR3 coding sequence is TGTGCCAGCAGTTTTGATACTAGGCTTTACGAGCAGTACTTC. The chain carries TRBV27 and TRBJ2-7; TRBD2 might be the D (5 bases). The CDR3 is 14 residues long. With 3 bases removed from V and 4 bases from J, the gap between germline ends came to 13 bases. Germline V gives CDR1 MNHEY, CDR2 SMNVEV (reference sequence).

This clonotype showed up many times. V and J are TRBV15 and TRBJ2-1; D gene uncertain. The V end lost 1 base, the J end lost 5 bases, and 9 bases lay between the germline ends. CDR3 length: 14 residues. Germline CDR1 LNHNV, CDR2 YYDKDF (reference sequence). CDR3 residues: CATSRGDINNEQFF. DNA for the CDR3: TGTGCCACCAGCAGAGGAGATATTAACAATGAGCAGTTCTTC.

The V and J genes are TRBV2 and TRBJ2-3; a possible D gene is TRBD1 (7 bases). The CDR3 is made up of 14 amino acids. The V gene lost 6 bases and the J gene lost 1 base, with 11 bases spanning the gap. CDR1 and CDR2 from the germline V gene are SNHLY and FYNNEI. This CDR3 is CASRGGQGTDTQYF. CDR3 nucleotides: TGTGCCAGCAGGGGAGGACAGGGCACAGATACGCAGTATTTT.

This clonotype has a handful of counts. The V call is TRBV25-1, the J call TRBJ2-1; 7 bases are a match to TRBD2. The CDR3 runs 13 residues. CDR1 and CDR2 (germline): MGHDK, SYGVNS. The ends lost 4 bases at V and 15 bases at J; junction bases unmatched: 12. The CDR3 coding sequence is TGTGCCAGCAGTGGGGGTGCGGGAGTGGGTATGTTCTTC. Amino acids: CASSGGAGVGMFF.

This clonotype has a count of ten or more. The V call is TRBV3-1, the J call TRBJ2-3; weak D call: TRBD1 (6 bases). Trimming took off 8 bases at V and 5 bases at J, with 17 bases between the two ends. This CDR3 comprises 14 residues. Germline V CDR1 and CDR2: LGHDT, YNNKEL (reference sequence). CDR3 bases: TGTGCCAGCCGGCCCCCCGGACAGAAAGATACGCAGTATTTT. Encoded protein: CASRPPGQKDTQYF.

This clonotype showed up many times. V is TRBV3-1 and J is TRBJ1-2; the D is unclear. The germline V gene has CDR1 LGHDT and CDR2 YNNKEL (reference sequence). V lost 0 bases, J lost 4 bases, and 12 bases lay in between. The CDR3 runs 15 residues. The CDR3 nucleotides read TGTGCCAGCAGCCAAGATCAAGGTCTCGTCTATGGCTACACCTTC. Amino acid sequence: CASSQDQGLVYGYTF. Drawing the rest from reference TRBV3-1 and TRBJ1-2, the complete variable domain is DTAVSQTPKYLVTQMGNDKSIKCEQNLGHDTMYWYKQDSKKFLKIMFSYNNKELIINETVPNRFSPKSPDKAHLNLHINSLELGDSAVYFCASSQDQGLVYGYTFGSGTRLTVV.

V is TRBV28 and J is TRBJ1-1; D is ambiguous. The CDR3 covers 13 residues. Germline CDR1 MDHEN, CDR2 SYDVKM. Deletions cut 6 bases from V and 1 base from J, with 9 bases between. CDR3 protein: CASRLGPNTEAFF. The CDR3 DNA is TGTGCCAGCAGACTGGGTCCGAACACTGAAGCTTTCTTT.

This rearrangement joins TRBV4-1 to TRBJ2-1, with 10 bases matching TRBD2. V lost 5 bases, J lost 4 bases, and 8 bases stayed unmatched. This CDR3 has 16 amino acids. CDR1 MGHRA and CDR2 YSYEKL come from the germline V gene. The CDR3 nucleotides read TGCGCCAGCAGCAAACTACCTAGCGGGGGTTACAATGAGCAGTTCTTC. Translating gives CASSKLPSGGYNEQFF.

In this sample, this clonotype turned up many times. The rearrangement links TRBV10-3 to TRBJ2-5; TRBD2 matches 9 bases. CDR1 and CDR2 (germline): ENHRY, SYGVKD. The CDR3 runs 18 residues. The V and J ends lost 4 bases and 9 bases, in that order; junction bases with no gene match: 21. In DNA, the CDR3 is TGTGCCATCAGTGCAGGGGGTAGCGGGGGACAGCGGCCAGCGGCCCAGTACTTC. Translating gives CAISAGGSGGQRPAAQYF.

This clonotype has at least ten counts. V and J are TRBV4-3 and TRBJ1-3, with 11 bases fitting TRBD1. CDR3 length: 17 residues. J lost 0 bases, V lost 1 base, and 2 bases had no gene match. CDR1 and CDR2 from the germline V gene are LGHNA and YSLEER. For the CDR3, the DNA is TGCGCCAGCAGCCAAGGGACAGGGGGCGGCTCTGGAAACACCATATATTTT. Translation gives CASSQGTGGGSGNTIYF.

This clonotype was counted a single time. The V gene is TRBV7-2, the J gene TRBJ2-7, with 11 bases that match TRBD2. CDR1 and CDR2 from the germline V gene are SGHTA and FQGNSA. The CDR3 is 15 residues long. Trimming cost V 5 bases and J 5 bases; bases outside gene matches: 8. CDR3: CASSVSSGRSHEQYF. The DNA of the CDR3 is TGTGCCAGCAGCGTATCTAGCGGGAGGAGCCACGAGCAGTACTTC.

This clonotype was recorded at least ten times. The chain employs TRBV2 and TRBJ2-3, with TRBD1 identical over 8 bases. V lost 6 bases and J lost 5; bases outside the gene matches: 13. CDR3 size: 16 residues. From germline, CDR1 is SNHLY and CDR2 FYNNEI. The CDR3 DNA reads TGTGCCAGCAGCGGGGCCCGCAGGGGGCAAGGAGATACGCAGTATTTT. As protein: CASSGARRGQGDTQYF.

This clonotype appeared many times. The chain links TRBV7-2 to TRBJ1-2, with no clear D. Germline CDR1 reads SGHTA; CDR2 reads FQGNSA. Trimming took 3 bases from V and 7 from J, leaving 6 bases between them. This CDR3 is built from 11 residues. Here the CDR3 DNA reads TGTGCCAGCAGCTTCGACACTGGCTACACCTTC. It translates to CASSFDTGYTF.